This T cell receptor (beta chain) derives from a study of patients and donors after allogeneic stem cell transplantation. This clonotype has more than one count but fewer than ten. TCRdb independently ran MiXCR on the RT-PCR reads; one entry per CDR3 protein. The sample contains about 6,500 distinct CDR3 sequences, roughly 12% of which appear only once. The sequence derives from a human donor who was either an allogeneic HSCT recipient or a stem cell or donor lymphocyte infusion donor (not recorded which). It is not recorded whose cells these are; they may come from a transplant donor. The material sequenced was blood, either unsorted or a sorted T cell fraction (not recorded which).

The CDR3 sequence is CATSDQTRTGRLDTQYF. Here the CDR3 DNA reads TGTGCCACCAGTGATCAAACTCGGACAGGGAGATTGGATACGCAGTATTTT. V gene TRBV24-1 combines with J gene TRBJ2-3; 8 bases fit TRBD1. Trimming took 3 bases from V and 6 from J; bases not matched to a gene: 13. The CDR3 is made up of 17 amino acids. From germline, CDR1 is KGHDR and CDR2 SFDVKD.